The 25 T cell receptor beta chains in this list originate from one sample, sequenced in a study of blood T cell repertoires in COVID-19. Produced via immunoSEQ multiplex PCR; TCRdb's table is partial and in-frame only. The sample has about 46,000 clones; approximately 89% are singletons. The sample comprised peripheral blood. These receptors came from a human donor with active COVID-19. The donor label of this sample is uncertain.

The rearrangement links TRBV6-5 to TRBJ2-7, with TRBD2 matching over 9 bases. V lost 0 bases to trimming and J lost 4 bases; unmatched junction nucleotides: 7. The germline CDR1 and CDR2 sequences are MNHEY and SVGAGI. This CDR3 region has 16 residues. The CDR3 region is CASSYSGTSFPYEQYF. CDR3 nucleotides: TGTGCCAGCAGTTACTCGGGGACTAGCTTCCCGTACGAGCAGTACTTC.

The chain has TRBV12-3 or TRBV12-4 and TRBJ1-2; no definite D call. V was pared by 10 bases and J by 4 bases, with 16 bases between. The CDR3 runs to 13 residues. CDR3 sequence (DNA): TGTGCCATCCAATCGACCGACACCTATGGCTACACCTTC. Translating it yields CAIQSTDTYGYTF.

The rearrangement joins TRBV6-2 or TRBV6-3 to TRBJ2-2, with a weak D call TRBD2 (6 bases). The CDR3 extends over 15 amino acids. Germline CDR1 is MNHEY and CDR2 is SVGEGT. V was clipped by 2 bases and J by 6 bases, with 13 bases between them. The CDR3 nucleotides read TGTGCCAGCAGTTACGCCCGGAGGGCCGCCGGGGAGCTGTTTTTT. Amino acid sequence: CASSYARRAAGELFF.

This clone is a singleton in its sample. The chain links TRBV3-1 (or the pseudogene TRBV3-2) to TRBJ2-1; possible D gene TRBD1, 6 bases. Per the germline V gene, CDR1 is LGHDT and CDR2 is YNNKEL (reference sequence). There are 13 residues in the CDR3. Trimming removed 4 bases at V and 6 bases at J, with 10 bases between. The CDR3 DNA is TGTGCCAGCAGCCCCAGGGGTGGCAATGAGCAGTTCTTC. Its protein product is CASSPRGGNEQFF.

This rearrangement joins TRBV6-5 to TRBJ2-7; TRBD1 might be the D (6 bases). Germline V gives CDR1 MNHEY, CDR2 SVGAGI. The CDR3 length is 15 residues. V lost 0 bases, J lost 5 bases, and 14 bases lay in between. The DNA for the CDR3 is TGTGCCAGCAGTTACTCGGGGGCCGGGCTGAACGAGCAGTACTTC. Residues: CASSYSGAGLNEQYF.

J is TRBJ2-2 and V is TRBV4-2, with D possibly being TRBD2 (6 bases). The germline V gene has CDR1 LGHNA and CDR2 YNFKEQ. V shed 4 bases and J shed 3 bases, with 15 bases lying between them. This CDR3 is 16 amino acids long. The CDR3 sequence is CASSPRLVTDTGELFF. CDR3 sequence (DNA): TGTGCCAGCAGCCCCCGACTAGTTACGGACACCGGGGAGCTGTTTTTT.

This clone appeared once. The chain links TRBV5-1 to TRBJ2-2; the D is unclear. V dropped 7 bases and J dropped 2 bases, with 12 bases sitting between them. The CDR3 runs 14 residues. Germline-derived CDR1 and CDR2 are SGHRS and YFSETQ. This CDR3 reads CASSVRSNTGELFF. The CDR3 bases are TGCGCCAGCTCCGTTCGGTCCAACACCGGGGAGCTGTTTTTT.

The chain has TRBV5-4 and TRBJ2-4, with a weak D call TRBD2 (6 bases). Germline assignment: CDR1 SGHNT and CDR2 YYREEE (reference sequence). Between the trimmed V and J ends, which lost 1 base and 9 bases, there was a span of 14 bases. The CDR3 length is 14 residues. The CDR3 DNA reads as TGTGCCAGCAGCTTGTCCGGGAGCTATGCCATTCAGTACTTC. Translated, it gives CASSLSGSYAIQYF.

This clone appeared once. This chain joins TRBV9 and TRBJ2-2; the D gene is possibly TRBD2 (6 bases). The CDR3 totals 15 residues. Germline-derived CDR1 and CDR2 are SGDLS and YYNGEE. Deletions cut 2 bases from V and 3 bases from J, with 11 bases between. The CDR3 DNA reads as TGTGCCAGCAGCGTGGGAGGACGGCACACCGGGGAGCTGTTTTTT. Its translation is CASSVGGRHTGELFF.

This chain uses TRBV4-3 with TRBJ2-1; D unresolved. The germline CDR1 and CDR2 sequences are LGHNA and YSLEER. The CDR3 has 11 amino acids. V gave up 1 base and J gave up 9 bases, with 4 bases separating them. The CDR3 DNA follows: TGCGCCAGCAGCCAAGGGAGTGAGCAGTTCTTC. It translates to CASSQGSEQFF.

The genes are TRBV9 and TRBJ2-6, with TRBD1 matching 7 bases. This CDR3 has 20 amino acids. Germline V gene data show CDR1 as SGDLS and CDR2 as YYNGEE. V lost 3 bases and J lost 2; bases outside the gene matches: 17. This CDR3 is CASSGVPGFGQATGANVLTF. The CDR3 nucleotides are TGTGCCAGCAGCGGGGTACCGGGATTCGGACAGGCGACTGGGGCCAACGTCCTGACTTTC.

This chain joins TRBV19 and TRBJ2-7, with 7 bases fitting TRBD1. CDR1 and CDR2 from the germline V gene are LNHDA and SQIVND (reference sequence). Germline trimming cut 5 bases from V and 1 base from J; bases unmatched to any gene: 2. The CDR3 runs to 13 residues. CDR3 protein: CASSPDRSYEQYF. The CDR3 nucleotides are TGTGCCAGTAGTCCGGACAGGTCCTACGAGCAGTACTTC.

In DNA form, the CDR3 reads TGTGCCAGCTCAGCGATGCTACGGGTCCCCTACGAGCAGTACTTC. It translates to CASSAMLRVPYEQYF. The rearrangement links TRBV18 to TRBJ2-7; D gene unclear. In germline, CDR1 is KGHSH, CDR2 LQKENI. V dropped 5 bases and J dropped 2 bases, with 16 bases sitting between them. This CDR3 has 15 amino acids.

This clone was counted only a few times. The rearrangement links TRBV2 to TRBJ2-3; D gene uncertain. The CDR3 contains 15 residues. CDR1 and CDR2 (germline): SNHLY, FYNNEI. V was trimmed by 1 base and J by 1 base, leaving 9 bases between them. CDR3 DNA: TGTGCCAGCAGTGAAGGTTCCTTTGGCACAGATACGCAGTATTTT. Translation gives CASSEGSFGTDTQYF.

This chain links TRBV28 with TRBJ2-7; weak D call: TRBD1 (5 bases). The CDR3 covers 14 residues. Germline CDR1 MDHEN, CDR2 SYDVKM. V was pared by 5 bases and J by 2 bases, with 13 bases between. The CDR3 loop reads CASSQPDRTYEQYF. The CDR3 coding sequence is TGTGCCAGCAGTCAACCCGACAGAACCTACGAGCAGTACTTC.

The chain uses TRBV2 and TRBJ1-6; D is ambiguous. Germline CDR1 is SNHLY and CDR2 is FYNNEI. Trimming stripped 3 bases from V and 7 bases from J, with 10 bases between. This CDR3 has 14 amino acids. The CDR3 DNA sequence: TGTGCCAGCAGTGAGCTGGGGAGGAATTCACCCCTCCACTTT. It translates to CASSELGRNSPLHF. Combining the CDR3 with reference TRBV2 and TRBJ1-6 gives the whole variable domain EPEVTQTPSHQVTQMGQEVILRCVPISNHLYFYWYRQILGQKVEFLVSFYNNEISEKSEIFDDQFSVERPDGSNFTLKIRSTKLEDSAMYFCASSELGRNSPLHFGNGTRLTVT.

The rearrangement links TRBV5-6 to TRBJ2-4; 7 bases agree with TRBD2. The length of the CDR3 is 12 residues. V lost 6 bases, J lost 9 bases, and 6 bases stayed unmatched. Germline lookup yields CDR1 SGHDT and CDR2 YYEEEE. The CDR3 DNA is TGTGCCAGCACCCTTGGGAGGGGCATTCAGTACTTC. Translation: CASTLGRGIQYF.

J is TRBJ1-1 and V is TRBV29-1; unclear D gene. Germline assignment: CDR1 SQVTM and CDR2 ANQGSEA. The CDR3 is 11 residues long. Trimming removed 6 bases from V and 5 bases from J, with 10 bases in between. CDR3 loop: CSVSTQTEAFF. CDR3 in DNA: TGCAGCGTGTCCACGCAGACTGAAGCTTTCTTT.

V and J are TRBV7-9 and TRBJ2-5; TRBD1 is a possible D gene (6 bases). V lost 2 bases, J lost 5 bases, and 9 bases lay in between. Germline V lookup: CDR1 SEHNR, CDR2 FQNEAQ (reference sequence). The CDR3 length is 13 residues. The CDR3 coding sequence is TGTGCCAGCAGCTTATCAGGGGCTGAGACCCAGTACTTC. Its protein product is CASSLSGAETQYF. Combining the CDR3 with reference TRBV7-9 and TRBJ2-5 gives the whole variable domain DTGVSQNPRHKITKRGQNVTFRCDPISEHNRLYWYRQTLGQGPEFLTYFQNEAQLEKSRLLSDRFSAERPKGSFSTLEIQRTEQGDSAMYLCASSLSGAETQYFGPGTRLLVL.

This clone was seen just once. The chain recombines TRBV6-6 with TRBJ1-5; perhaps TRBD1 as D (5 bases). V dropped 4 bases and J dropped 3 bases, with 10 bases sitting between them. Looked up from germline, CDR1 is MNHNY and CDR2 is SVGAGI (reference sequence). This CDR3 is 14 amino acids long. The CDR3 DNA is TGTGCCAGCAGTTTTAGACAGAACAATCAGCCCCAGCATTTT. Its translation: CASSFRQNNQPQHF.

J is TRBJ2-7 and V is TRBV6-5; 7 nucleotides match TRBD1. This CDR3 spans 15 amino acids. Germline CDR1 is MNHEY and CDR2 is SVGAGI. J lost 1 base, V lost 3 bases, and 6 bases had no gene match. CDR3 protein: CASSYRGGDSYEQYF. CDR3 coding DNA: TGTGCCAGCAGTTATCGAGGGGGCGATTCCTACGAGCAGTACTTC.

V usage is TRBV24-1 and J usage is TRBJ2-2; 8 bases align to TRBD1. Per the germline V gene, CDR1 is KGHDR and CDR2 is SFDVKD. CDR3 length: 13 amino acids. V shed 9 bases and J 4 bases; nucleotides not matched to a gene: 3. The CDR3 reads CATVGQGTGELFF. The CDR3 nucleotides are TGTGCCACCGTAGGACAGGGCACCGGGGAGCTGTTTTTT.

The chain employs TRBV19 and TRBJ1-2; 7 nucleotides line up with TRBD1. Per germline, CDR1 LNHDA and CDR2 SQIVND (reference sequence). The CDR3 has 13 amino acids. The trim removed 5 bases at V and 3 bases at J, leaving 3 bases unmatched. CDR3 residues: CASSPRGDYGYTF. Written as DNA, the CDR3 is TGTGCCAGTAGTCCCAGGGGGGACTATGGCTACACCTTC.

This clone was detected only a few times. The chain combines TRBV7-9 with TRBJ1-5; the D gene is possibly TRBD1 (5 bases). The CDR3 has 13 residues. The germline V and J ends were trimmed by 2 bases and 5 bases, with 7 bases remaining between them. Germline loops: CDR1 SEHNR, CDR2 FQNEAQ (reference sequence). CDR3 nucleotides: TGTGCCAGCAGCTTAATAGGGGATCAGCCCCAGCATTTT. Its protein product is CASSLIGDQPQHF.

V and J are TRBV6-6 and TRBJ2-6; 7 nucleotides align to TRBD2. The CDR3 sequence is 16 residues long. CDR1 MNHNY and CDR2 SVGAGI come from the germline V gene (reference sequence). J lost 2 bases, V lost 7 bases, and 8 bases had no gene match. The CDR3 protein is CASTGAGTTGANVLTF. In nucleotides, the CDR3 is TGTGCCAGCACCGGGGCAGGGACTACTGGGGCCAACGTCCTGACTTTC.